One and the same sample provided the 28 T cell receptor beta chains below, sequenced in a study of blood T cell repertoires in COVID-19. The data were produced by immunoSEQ multiplex PCR, yet TCRdb's version contains in-frame clones alone and is incomplete. Here the sample spans 15,000 to 20,000 clones, 89% being singletons. The sequenced material came from peripheral blood. These receptor sequences come from a man aged 55 to 70 with active COVID-19.

CDR3 bases: TGTGCCATCAGTGAGTCTATGACTAGCGGGAGGGCAGGCAATGAGCAGTTCTTC. Its translation is CAISESMTSGRAGNEQFF. The chain couples TRBV10-3 to TRBJ2-1, with 14 bases fitting TRBD2. This CDR3 region has 18 residues. Germline CDR1 reads ENHRY; CDR2 reads SYGVKD. V lost 0 bases to trimming and J lost 6 bases; unmatched junction nucleotides: 7.

The chain employs TRBV11-3 and TRBJ2-5; a weak D match, TRBD2 (6 bases). Trimming removed 4 bases at V and 4 bases at J, with 22 bases between. Germline-derived CDR1 and CDR2 are SGHNT and YENEEA. The CDR3 loop spans 17 amino acids. CDR3 coding DNA: TGTGCCAGCAGCTCAGAATTCGGGAGAGGTGGTAGAGAGACCCAGTACTTC. Translated: CASSSEFGRGGRETQYF.

The V and J genes are TRBV27 and TRBJ2-1, with 9 bases identical to TRBD2. The junction had 24 bases not matched to a gene; V was cut back by 6 bases and J by 6 bases. CDR3 size: 20 residues. CDR1 and CDR2 (germline): MNHEY, SMNVEV (reference sequence). The CDR3 here is CASRRLGRPPGTSQANEQFF. The DNA for the CDR3 is TGTGCCAGCAGACGTTTGGGCCGCCCACCCGGGACTAGCCAGGCCAATGAGCAGTTCTTC.

The chain uses TRBV4-1 and TRBJ2-1, with a weak D call TRBD2 (7 bases). Trimming cost V 0 bases and J 6 bases, with 18 bases left between them. Germline assignment: CDR1 MGHRA and CDR2 YSYEKL. CDR3 size: 17 residues. CDR3 DNA sequence: TGCGCCAGCAGCCAAGATTGGGGGGGCGCGGGTGGCAATGAGCAGTTCTTC. This encodes CASSQDWGGAGGNEQFF.

This sequence joins TRBV6-5 and TRBJ1-2; 9 bases map to TRBD1. CDR3 length: 15 residues. V was pared by 6 bases and J by 9 bases, with 14 bases of the junction left unmatched. Per germline, CDR1 MNHEY and CDR2 SVGAGI. The CDR3 nucleotides are TGTGCCAGCAGACCTACCGGGACAGGGACCCATCGCTACACCTTC. As protein: CASRPTGTGTHRYTF.

The rearrangement uses TRBV5-1 and TRBJ2-1, with D uncertain. V gave up 4 bases and J gave up 0 bases, with 11 bases separating them. The CDR3 sequence is 15 residues long. Germline values: CDR1 SGHRS, CDR2 YFSETQ. The CDR3 spells CASSGVSGSYNEQFF. The CDR3 nucleotides read TGCGCCAGCAGCGGAGTCAGTGGCTCCTACAATGAGCAGTTCTTC.

The chain joins TRBV7-3 to TRBJ2-5, with D possibly being TRBD2 (6 bases). This CDR3 is 13 amino acids long. CDR1 and CDR2 (germline): SGHTA, FQGTGA. Trimming took 3 bases from V and 5 from J, leaving 10 bases between them. CDR3 protein: CASSFSSAETQYF. DNA of the CDR3: TGTGCCAGCAGCTTCTCTAGCGCGGAGACCCAGTACTTC.

The V call is TRBV27, the J call TRBJ2-2, with D uncertain. The V gene lost 3 bases and the J gene lost 5 bases, with 22 bases spanning the gap. The germline V gene encodes CDR1 MNHEY and CDR2 SMNVEV (reference sequence). CDR3 size: 18 residues. CDR3 in DNA: TGTGCCAGCAGTTTTTTGTATTTTACAGATAAGAATACCGGGGAGCTGTTTTTT. Translation gives CASSFLYFTDKNTGELFF.

The chain uses TRBV5-1 and TRBJ2-3, with a possible D match to TRBD2 (5 bases). The CDR3 runs to 14 residues. Germline V gives CDR1 SGHRS, CDR2 YFSETQ. Trimming took off 0 bases at V and 0 bases at J, with 5 bases between the two ends. The CDR3 loop reads CASSLAGSTDTQYF. The CDR3 region has the DNA TGCGCCAGCAGCTTGGCGGGAAGCACAGATACGCAGTATTTT.

The V call is TRBV7-9, the J call TRBJ1-1; D remains unclear. This CDR3 region has 14 residues. The V end was cut by 2 bases, the J end by 1 base, with 8 bases between. CDR1 and CDR2 from the germline V gene are SEHNR and FQNEAQ (reference sequence). The chain's CDR3 is CASSLTTGNTEAFF. The CDR3 bases are TGTGCCAGCAGCTTAACGACTGGGAACACTGAAGCTTTCTTT.

The chain employs TRBV28 and TRBJ1-2; a possible D gene is TRBD1 (5 bases). The germline V gene encodes CDR1 MDHEN and CDR2 SYDVKM. V lost 3 bases, J lost 2 bases, and 13 bases lay in between. The CDR3 is 15 amino acids. The DNA of the CDR3 is TGTGCCAGCAGTTTTGCAGGGCTTCAGAACTATGGCTACACCTTC. As protein: CASSFAGLQNYGYTF.

The chain links TRBV2 to TRBJ2-1; the D gene is possibly TRBD1 (7 bases). Trimming removed 3 bases from V and 9 bases from J, with 18 bases in between. Germline V gene data show CDR1 as SNHLY and CDR2 as FYNNEI. This CDR3 spans 15 amino acids. As DNA, the CDR3 is TGTGCCAGCAGTGATGTGAGGGGGCAAGCGGGTGAGCAGTTCTTC. This gives the protein CASSDVRGQAGEQFF.

This rearrangement joins TRBV2 to TRBJ1-1; perhaps TRBD1 as D (5 bases). Deletions cut 6 bases from V and 4 bases from J, with 21 bases between. Germline CDR1 reads SNHLY; CDR2 reads FYNNEI. CDR3 size: 16 residues. The CDR3 sequence: CASRSGLNWPSTEAFF. CDR3 sequence (DNA): TGTGCCAGCAGGTCAGGGTTGAATTGGCCGAGCACTGAAGCTTTCTTT.

Comments on this clone: This sample includes further DNA sequences coding for the same CDR3. The chain is built from TRBV3-1 (or the pseudogene TRBV3-2) and TRBJ2-5; D gene uncertain. This CDR3 has 13 residues. Trimming left V 3 bases short and J 3 bases short, with 8 bases between. The germline CDR1 and CDR2 sequences are LGHDT and YNNKEL (reference sequence). CDR3 DNA sequence: TGTGCCAGCAGCCAGCTCGCGGAAGAGACCCAGTACTTC. As protein: CASSQLAEETQYF.

The chain couples TRBV6-5 to TRBJ1-1; D is unresolved. This CDR3 has 12 residues. Germline CDR1 reads MNHEY; CDR2 reads SVGAGI. V was shortened by 5 bases and J by 3 bases, with 7 bases between the two germline ends. CDR3 coding DNA: TGTGCCAGCAGTCGCCGGGACACTGAAGCTTTCTTT. It encodes CASSRRDTEAFF.

This chain links TRBV30 with TRBJ1-1; D remains ambiguous. V was pared by 3 bases and J by 9 bases, with 11 bases between. Germline values: CDR1 GTSNPN, CDR2 SVGIG (reference sequence). This CDR3 spans 11 amino acids. CDR3 in amino acids: CAWSAGRQAFF. CDR3 nucleotide sequence: TGTGCCTGGAGCGCCGGGAGGCAAGCTTTCTTT.

The chain recombines TRBV11-3 with TRBJ2-7; 7 bases match TRBD2. The CDR3 loop spans 16 amino acids. CDR1 is SGHNT, CDR2 YENEEA, per germline. After removal of 1 base from V and 4 bases from J, the junction contained 10 bases not matched to a gene. DNA for the CDR3: TGTGCCAGCAGCTTAGTCGGCGGGGGTGTGATTTACGAGCAGTACTTC. It encodes CASSLVGGGVIYEQYF.

This rearrangement joins TRBV19 to TRBJ2-4, with TRBD2 identical over 7 bases. The CDR3 spans 13 residues. The junction had 1 base not matched to a gene; V was cut back by 5 bases and J by 3 bases. Germline V gene lookup returns CDR1 LNHDA and CDR2 SQIVND (reference sequence). In nucleotides, the CDR3 is TGTGCCAGTAGTCCGGGGGGCAAAAACATTCAGTACTTC. Protein product: CASSPGGKNIQYF.

The chain combines TRBV9 with TRBJ2-1, with TRBD2 matching 14 bases. J lost 4 bases, V lost 4 bases, and 10 bases had no gene match. Germline assignment: CDR1 SGDLS and CDR2 YYNGEE. CDR3 length equals 18 residues. CDR3 in DNA: TGTGCCAGCAGCCCCCGGACTAGCGGGGGGTCCGCTTACAATGAGCAGTTCTTC. This codes for CASSPRTSGGSAYNEQFF.

V gene TRBV29-1 combines with J gene TRBJ2-1, with a possible D match to TRBD2 (5 bases). The V end lost 4 bases, the J end lost 6 bases, and 13 bases lay between the germline ends. Germline V CDR1 and CDR2: SQVTM, ANQGSEA. The CDR3 is 13 amino acids. The CDR3: CSVAPSQPNEQFF. The CDR3 DNA reads TGCAGCGTTGCTCCTAGCCAGCCCAATGAGCAGTTCTTC.

This chain connects TRBV24-1 to TRBJ2-3; no definite D call. The germline gives CDR1 KGHDR, CDR2 SFDVKD. There are 14 residues in the CDR3. V was pared by 4 bases and J by 4 bases, with 11 bases between. The CDR3 loop is CATSDPLHSDTQYF. The DNA for the CDR3 is TGTGCCACCAGTGACCCATTGCACTCAGATACGCAGTATTTT.

This sequence joins TRBV5-4 and TRBJ2-7, with TRBD1 matching over 7 bases. V lost 3 bases and J lost 4; bases outside the gene matches: 13. This CDR3 is built from 16 residues. Germline V gene data show CDR1 as SGHNT and CDR2 as YYREEE (reference sequence). CDR3 nucleotide sequence: TGTGCCAGCAGCTCTGGACAGGACGCTAATAAATACGAGCAGTACTTC. This gives the protein CASSSGQDANKYEQYF.

The CDR3 loop reads CASSLGLAGFYNEQFF. For the CDR3, the DNA is TGCGCCAGCAGCCTGGGACTAGCGGGGTTCTACAATGAGCAGTTCTTC. The rearrangement links TRBV5-1 to TRBJ2-1; 13 positions agree with TRBD2. The CDR3 covers 16 residues. With 4 bases clipped from V and 3 bases from J, the junction kept 4 bases outside the gene matches. Looked up from germline, CDR1 is SGHRS and CDR2 is YFSETQ.

The rearrangement uses TRBV3-1 (or the pseudogene TRBV3-2) and TRBJ2-2, with D unclear. Trimming removed 4 bases at V and 0 bases at J, with 9 bases between. Germline V gene data show CDR1 as LGHDT and CDR2 as YNNKEL (reference sequence). The CDR3 is 15 residues long. The chain's CDR3 is CASSRDWANTGELFF. DNA of the CDR3: TGTGCCAGCAGCCGTGACTGGGCGAACACCGGGGAGCTGTTTTTT.

V gene TRBV5-8 combines with J gene TRBJ2-3; perhaps TRBD2 as D (5 bases). Trimming pared 2 bases from V and 2 bases from J, leaving 9 bases between. The CDR3 totals 14 residues. Germline CDR1 SGHTS, CDR2 YDEGEE. The CDR3 loop is CASSFGLSTDTQYF. In DNA form, the CDR3 reads TGTGCCAGCAGCTTCGGACTTTCCACAGATACGCAGTATTTT.

The sample holds a few counts of this clone. The chain employs TRBV15 and TRBJ2-2; 12 bases map to TRBD2. Germline V gives CDR1 LNHNV, CDR2 YYDKDF (reference sequence). The CDR3 is made up of 21 amino acids. V gave up 3 bases and J gave up 2 bases; unmatched junction bases: 16. CDR3 sequence: CATSRGRGLAGKPTNTGELFF. In DNA, the CDR3 is TGTGCCACCAGCAGGGGGAGGGGACTAGCGGGCAAACCTACCAACACCGGGGAGCTGTTTTTT.

V gene TRBV19 combines with J gene TRBJ1-4; TRBD1 matches at 8 bases. V dropped 6 bases and J dropped 3; count of bases not matched to a gene: 3. The CDR3 length is 14 residues. The V gene's germline CDR1 is LNHDA and CDR2 SQIVND (reference sequence). The CDR3 spells CASSGQGANEKLFF. For the CDR3, the DNA is TGTGCCAGTAGCGGACAGGGAGCTAATGAAAAACTGTTTTTT. Drawing the rest from reference TRBV19 and TRBJ1-4, the complete variable domain is DGGITQSPKYLFRKEGQNVTLSCEQNLNHDAMYWYRQDPGQGLRLIYYSQIVNDFQKGDIAEGYSVSREKKESFPLTVTSAQKNPTAFYLCASSGQGANEKLFFGSGTQLSVL.

The chain uses TRBV7-8 and TRBJ1-2; TRBD1 matches 9 bases. With V trimmed by 5 bases and J by 4 bases, 8 bases remained unmatched. Germline CDR1 SGHVS, CDR2 FQNEAQ. CDR3 length: 15 residues. The CDR3 region has the DNA TGTGCCAGCAGCGCCGCGGGACAGGGCATCTATGGCTACACCTTC. It is translated as CASSAAGQGIYGYTF.